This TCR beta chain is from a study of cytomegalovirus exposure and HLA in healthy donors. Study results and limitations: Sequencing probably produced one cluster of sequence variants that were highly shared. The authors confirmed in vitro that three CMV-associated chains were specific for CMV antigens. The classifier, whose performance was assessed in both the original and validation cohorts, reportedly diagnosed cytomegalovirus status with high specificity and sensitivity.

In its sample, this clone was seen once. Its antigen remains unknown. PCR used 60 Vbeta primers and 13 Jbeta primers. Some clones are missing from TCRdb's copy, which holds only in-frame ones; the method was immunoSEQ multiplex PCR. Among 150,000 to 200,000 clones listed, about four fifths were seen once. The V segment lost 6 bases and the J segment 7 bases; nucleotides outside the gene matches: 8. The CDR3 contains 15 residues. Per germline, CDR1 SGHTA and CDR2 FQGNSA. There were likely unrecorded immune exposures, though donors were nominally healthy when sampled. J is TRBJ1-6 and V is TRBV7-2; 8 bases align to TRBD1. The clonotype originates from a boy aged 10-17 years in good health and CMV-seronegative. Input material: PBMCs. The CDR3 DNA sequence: TGTGCCAGCAGTTCCAAGACAGGGGTAAATTCACCCCTCCACTTT. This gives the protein CASSSKTGVNSPLHF.